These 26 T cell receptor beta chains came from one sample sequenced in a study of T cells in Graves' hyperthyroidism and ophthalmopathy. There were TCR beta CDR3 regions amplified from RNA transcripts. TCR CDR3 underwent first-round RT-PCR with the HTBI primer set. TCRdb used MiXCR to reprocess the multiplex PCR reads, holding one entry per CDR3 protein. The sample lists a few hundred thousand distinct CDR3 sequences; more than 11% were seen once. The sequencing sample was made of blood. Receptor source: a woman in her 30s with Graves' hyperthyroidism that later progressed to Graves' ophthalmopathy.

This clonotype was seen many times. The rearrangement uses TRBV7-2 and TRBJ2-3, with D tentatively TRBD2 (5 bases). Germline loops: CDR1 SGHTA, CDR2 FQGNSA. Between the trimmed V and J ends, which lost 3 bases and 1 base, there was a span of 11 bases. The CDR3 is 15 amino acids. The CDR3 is CASSFGLTGTDTQYF. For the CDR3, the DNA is TGTGCCAGCAGCTTCGGACTGACGGGCACAGATACGCAGTATTTT.

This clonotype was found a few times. CDR3 DNA: TGTGCCAGCAGCTATGGGCCGGGACTAGCGGGAGGGCTGAACACCGGGGAGCTGTTTTTT. It specifies CASSYGPGLAGGLNTGELFF. V is TRBV11-2 and J is TRBJ2-2; TRBD2 matches 16 bases. This CDR3 contains 20 residues. Germline V gives CDR1 SGHAT, CDR2 FQNNGV. The V gene end was trimmed by 4 bases and the J gene end by 1 base; junction bases not matched to a gene: 9.

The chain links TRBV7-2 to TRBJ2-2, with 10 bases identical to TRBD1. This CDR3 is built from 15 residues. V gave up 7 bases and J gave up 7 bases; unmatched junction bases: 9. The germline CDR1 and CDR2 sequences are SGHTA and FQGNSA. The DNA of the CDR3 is TGTGCCAGCAACGATGACAGGGGGCGCCTCGGGGAGCTGTTTTTT. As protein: CASNDDRGRLGELFF.

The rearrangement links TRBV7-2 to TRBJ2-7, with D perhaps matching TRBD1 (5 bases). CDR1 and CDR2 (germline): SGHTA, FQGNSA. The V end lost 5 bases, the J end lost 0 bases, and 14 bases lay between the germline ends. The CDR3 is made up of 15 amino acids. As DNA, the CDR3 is TGTGCCAGCAGCCGGACACCGACGAGCTCCTACGAGCAGTACTTC. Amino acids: CASSRTPTSSYEQYF.

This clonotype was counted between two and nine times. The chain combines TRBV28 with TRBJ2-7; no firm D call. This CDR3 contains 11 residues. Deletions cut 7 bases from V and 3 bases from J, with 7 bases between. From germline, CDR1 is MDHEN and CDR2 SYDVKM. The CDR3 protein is CASTPHYEQYF. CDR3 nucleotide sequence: TGTGCCAGCACGCCACACTACGAGCAGTACTTC.

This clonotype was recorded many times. This CDR3 reads CASSSFGFQYF. In DNA, the CDR3 is TGTGCCAGCAGTAGTTTCGGATTTCAGTACTTC. The chain joins TRBV2 to TRBJ2-4; no clear D. V was clipped by 5 bases and J by 11 bases, with 10 bases between them. This CDR3 comprises 11 residues. The V gene's germline CDR1 is SNHLY and CDR2 FYNNEI.

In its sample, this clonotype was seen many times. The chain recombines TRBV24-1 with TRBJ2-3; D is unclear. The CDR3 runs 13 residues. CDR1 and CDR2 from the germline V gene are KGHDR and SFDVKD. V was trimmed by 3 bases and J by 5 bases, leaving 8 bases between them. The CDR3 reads CATSDGWRDTQYF. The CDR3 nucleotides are TGTGCCACCAGTGATGGGTGGAGAGATACGCAGTATTTT.

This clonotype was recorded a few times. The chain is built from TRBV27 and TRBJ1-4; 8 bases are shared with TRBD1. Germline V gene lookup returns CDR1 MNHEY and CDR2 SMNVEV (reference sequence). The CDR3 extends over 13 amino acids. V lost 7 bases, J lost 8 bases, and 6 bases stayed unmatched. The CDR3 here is CASTGTGGEKLFF. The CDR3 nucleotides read TGTGCCAGCACAGGGACAGGCGGGGAAAAACTGTTTTTT. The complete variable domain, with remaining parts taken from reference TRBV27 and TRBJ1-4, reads EAQVTQNPRYLITVTGKKLTVTCSQNMNHEYMSWYRQDPGLGLRQIYYSMNVEVTDKGDVPEGYKVSRKEKRNFPLILESPSPNQTSLYFCASTGTGGEKLFFGSGTQLSVL.

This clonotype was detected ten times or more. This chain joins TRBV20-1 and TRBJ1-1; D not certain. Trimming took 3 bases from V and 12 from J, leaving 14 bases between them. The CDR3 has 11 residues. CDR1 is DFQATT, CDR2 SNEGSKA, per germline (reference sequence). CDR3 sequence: CSARLETRTFF. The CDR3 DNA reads TGCAGTGCTAGGTTGGAGACCAGGACTTTCTTT.

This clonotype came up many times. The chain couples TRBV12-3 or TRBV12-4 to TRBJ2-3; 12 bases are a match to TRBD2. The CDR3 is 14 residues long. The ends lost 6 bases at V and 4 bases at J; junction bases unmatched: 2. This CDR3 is CASRLAGGSDTQYF. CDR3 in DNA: TGTGCCAGCAGACTAGCGGGAGGCTCAGATACGCAGTATTTT.

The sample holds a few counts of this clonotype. The CDR3 DNA reads as TGCGCCAGCAGCTTGGACGTAGGGGATCGACCAAATCCGTACGAGCAGTACTTC. This sequence encodes CASSLDVGDRPNPYEQYF. The gene calls are TRBV5-1 and TRBJ2-7, with D possibly TRBD1 on 5 matching bases. V lost 0 bases, J lost 4 bases, and 23 bases lay in between. The CDR3 is 18 amino acids. Germline loops: CDR1 SGHRS, CDR2 YFSETQ.

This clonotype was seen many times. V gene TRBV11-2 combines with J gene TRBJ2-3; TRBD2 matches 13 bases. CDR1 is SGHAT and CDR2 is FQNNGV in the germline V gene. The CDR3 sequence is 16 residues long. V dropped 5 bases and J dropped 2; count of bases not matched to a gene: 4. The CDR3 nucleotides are TGTGCCAGCAGCGACGGGACTAGCGGGAACACAGATACGCAGTATTTT. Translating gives CASSDGTSGNTDTQYF.

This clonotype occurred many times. The CDR3 DNA follows: TGTGCCAGCAGTTTGGCTAGCGGGCCCTACGAGCAGTACTTC. Its translation is CASSLASGPYEQYF. This rearrangement joins TRBV12-3 or TRBV12-4 to TRBJ2-7; TRBD2 matches 8 bases. The CDR3 extends over 14 amino acids. The trim removed 3 bases at V and 2 bases at J, leaving 3 bases unmatched.

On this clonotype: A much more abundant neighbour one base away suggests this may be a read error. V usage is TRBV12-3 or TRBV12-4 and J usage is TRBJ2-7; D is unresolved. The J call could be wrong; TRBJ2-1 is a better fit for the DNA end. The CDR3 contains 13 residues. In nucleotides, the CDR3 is TGTGCCAGCAGTTTTCCCCCCCAGTACGAGCAGTTCTTC. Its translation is CASSFPPQYEQFF.

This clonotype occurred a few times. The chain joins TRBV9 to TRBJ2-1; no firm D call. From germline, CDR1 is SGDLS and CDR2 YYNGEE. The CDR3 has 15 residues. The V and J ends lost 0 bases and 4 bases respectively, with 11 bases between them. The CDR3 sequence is CASSVDNGLYNEQFF. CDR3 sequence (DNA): TGTGCCAGCAGCGTAGACAACGGCCTTTACAATGAGCAGTTCTTC.

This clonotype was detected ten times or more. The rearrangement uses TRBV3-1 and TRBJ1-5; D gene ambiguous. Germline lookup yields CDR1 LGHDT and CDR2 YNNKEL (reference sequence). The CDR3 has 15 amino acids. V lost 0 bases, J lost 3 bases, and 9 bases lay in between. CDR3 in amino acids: CASSQDRQLNQPQHF. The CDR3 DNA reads TGTGCCAGCAGCCAAGATAGACAACTCAATCAGCCCCAGCATTTT.

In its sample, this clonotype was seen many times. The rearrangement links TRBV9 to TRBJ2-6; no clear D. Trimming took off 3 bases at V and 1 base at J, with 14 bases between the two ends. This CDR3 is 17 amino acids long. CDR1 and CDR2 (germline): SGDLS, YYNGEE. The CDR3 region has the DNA TGTGCCAGCAGCGCGTCCATCCTAGTTTCTGGGGCCAACGTCCTGACTTTC. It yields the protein CASSASILVSGANVLTF.

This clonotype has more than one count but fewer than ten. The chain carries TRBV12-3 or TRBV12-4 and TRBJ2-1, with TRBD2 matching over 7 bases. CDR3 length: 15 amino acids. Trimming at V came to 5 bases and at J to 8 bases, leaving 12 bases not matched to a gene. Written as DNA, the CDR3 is TGTGCCAGCAGTCCCCCTGGCGGGAGAACTCATGAGCAGTTCTTC. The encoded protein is CASSPPGGRTHEQFF.

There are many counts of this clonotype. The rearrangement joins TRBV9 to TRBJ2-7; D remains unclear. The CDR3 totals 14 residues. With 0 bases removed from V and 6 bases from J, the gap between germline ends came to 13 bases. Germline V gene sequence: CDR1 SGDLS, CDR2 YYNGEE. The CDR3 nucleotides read TGTGCCAGCAGCGTAGACACCGGCGTCGGCGAGCAGTACTTC. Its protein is CASSVDTGVGEQYF.

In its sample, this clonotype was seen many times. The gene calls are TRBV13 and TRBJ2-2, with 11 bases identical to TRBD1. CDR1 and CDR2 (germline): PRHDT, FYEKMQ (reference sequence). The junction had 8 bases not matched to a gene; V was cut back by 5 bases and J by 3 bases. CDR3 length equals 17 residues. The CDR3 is CASSAPPGQGDTGELFF. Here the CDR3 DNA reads TGTGCCAGCAGCGCCCCTCCGGGACAGGGGGACACCGGGGAGCTGTTTTTT.

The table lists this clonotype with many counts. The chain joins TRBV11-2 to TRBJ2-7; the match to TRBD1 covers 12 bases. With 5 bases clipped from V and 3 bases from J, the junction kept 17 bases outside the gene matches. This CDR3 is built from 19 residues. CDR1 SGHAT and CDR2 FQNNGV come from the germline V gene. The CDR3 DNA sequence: TGTGCCAGCAGCCCGAAAACCGGGACAGGGGGCTCGAGTCGCTACGAGCAGTACTTC. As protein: CASSPKTGTGGSSRYEQYF.

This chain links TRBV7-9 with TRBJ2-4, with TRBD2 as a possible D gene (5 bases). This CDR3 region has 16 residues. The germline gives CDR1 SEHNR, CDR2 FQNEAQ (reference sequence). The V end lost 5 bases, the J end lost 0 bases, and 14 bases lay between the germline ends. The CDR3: CASSPGGELAKNIQYF. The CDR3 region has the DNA TGTGCCAGCAGCCCAGGTGGGGAGCTAGCCAAAAACATTCAGTACTTC.

The CDR3 loop reads CASSPARGSGNTIYF. The CDR3 nucleotides read TGTGCCAGCAGTCCCGCCAGGGGGTCTGGAAACACCATATATTTT. The V gene is TRBV28, the J gene TRBJ1-3; TRBD1 agrees at 7 bases. J gave up 1 base and V 5 bases, and 5 bases lay outside the gene matches. This CDR3 has 15 amino acids. Germline V CDR1 and CDR2: MDHEN, SYDVKM.

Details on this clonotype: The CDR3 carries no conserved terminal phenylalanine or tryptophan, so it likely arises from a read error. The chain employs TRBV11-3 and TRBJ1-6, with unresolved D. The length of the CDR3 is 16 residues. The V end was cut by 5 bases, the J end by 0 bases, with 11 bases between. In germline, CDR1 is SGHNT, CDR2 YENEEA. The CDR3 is CASSPGGSSYNSPLHL. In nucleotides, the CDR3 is TGTGCCAGCAGCCCAGGCGGGTCCTCCTATAATTCACCCCTCCACCTT.

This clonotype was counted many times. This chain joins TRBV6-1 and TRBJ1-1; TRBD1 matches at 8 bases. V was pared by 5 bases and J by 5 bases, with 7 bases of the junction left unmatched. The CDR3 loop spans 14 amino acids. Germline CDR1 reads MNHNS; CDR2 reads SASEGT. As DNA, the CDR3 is TGTGCCAGCAGTTGGGGACAGGATACGACTGAAGCTTTCTTT. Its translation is CASSWGQDTTEAFF.

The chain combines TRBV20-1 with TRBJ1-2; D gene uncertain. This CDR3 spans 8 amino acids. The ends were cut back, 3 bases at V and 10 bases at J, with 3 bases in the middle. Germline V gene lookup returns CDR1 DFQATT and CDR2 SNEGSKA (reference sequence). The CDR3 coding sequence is TGCAGTGCTAGTTACTACACCTTC. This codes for CSASYYTF.